Given below is one TCR beta chain in context. The data stem from a study of regulatory T cells in long-lasting Graves disease. Libraries of TCR beta came from iRepertoire HTBI primers plus Arm-PCR of CDR3 regions. MiXCR was run by TCRdb on the multiplex PCR reads, yielding one entry per CDR3 protein. The data contain roughly 320,000 distinct CDR3 sequences, 16% of them singletons. CDR3 size: 15 residues. V was trimmed by 3 bases and J by 2 bases, leaving 11 bases between them. The time point: newly diagnosed GD, antithyroid drugs for less than 3 months. RNA from PBMCs was the source of the TCR library. Tubes containing EDTA received 8 to 9.5 milliliters of drawn peripheral blood. A further study also used this sample, focusing on T cells in Graves' hyperthyroidism and ophthalmopathy. That source reports: Graves' hyperthyroidism was deemed stable given no ophthalmopathy progression within 18 months. RT-PCR in the first round (using the HTBI primer set) targeted the TCR CDR3.

The chain employs TRBV12-3 or TRBV12-4 and TRBJ2-1; no firm D call. This sequence was found in a man in his forties with Graves disease. Sample: peripheral blood mononuclear cells (PBMCs), taken at new diagnosis, from a patient treated with antithyroid drugs. Here the CDR3 reads CASSLFGPPYNEQFF. The DNA of the CDR3 is TGTGCCAGCAGTTTGTTCGGGCCCCCCTACAATGAGCAGTTCTTC.